Following are 4 T cell receptor beta chains from one sample sequenced in a study of post-analysis software for immune sequencing data. The study's findings and limits: A few TRBV segments were significantly more frequent in patients than in controls. TRBV5-6, TRBV5-1 and TRBV20-1 were among these segments.

For these receptors, no antigen is known. The TCR beta cDNA libraries contained unique molecular identifiers. MiXCR, run by TCRdb on the PCR reads, gives a single entry per CDR3 protein. In the table there are approximately 350,000 distinct CDR3 sequences, roughly 35% of which are singletons. The specimen was blood. These receptors came from a girl aged 5-17 years with multiple sclerosis.

This clonotype was seen repeatedly, ten times or more. The rearrangement uses TRBV7-2 and TRBJ2-7; the D gene is possibly TRBD1 (6 bases). The V end lost 6 bases, the J end lost 4 bases, and 10 bases lay between the germline ends. This CDR3 has 12 residues. CDR1 and CDR2 from the germline V gene are SGHTA and FQGNSA. CDR3 in amino acids: CASSATGYEQYF. The CDR3, as DNA: TGTGCCAGCAGTGCGACAGGATACGAGCAGTACTTC.

This chain links TRBV15 with TRBJ2-7, with D maybe TRBD1 (5 bases). The CDR3 has 15 residues. From germline, CDR1 is LNHNV and CDR2 YYDKDF (reference sequence). Trimming took 2 bases from V and 2 from J, leaving 13 bases between them. The CDR3 nucleotides read TGTGCCACCAGCAGAAGCAGACAGACCACCTACGAGCAGTACTTC. Protein: CATSRSRQTTYEQYF.

Only a few counts were recorded for this clonotype. The chain couples TRBV7-9 to TRBJ2-7; D ambiguous. CDR1 SEHNR and CDR2 FQNEAQ come from the germline V gene (reference sequence). This CDR3 has 13 amino acids. V shed 5 bases and J shed 3 bases, with 11 bases lying between them. CDR3 nucleotides: TGTGCCAGCAGCACTTCTAGTGACTACGAGCAGTACTTC. Its protein is CASSTSSDYEQYF. Full variable domain (outside the CDR3, taken from reference TRBV7-9 and TRBJ2-7): DTGVSQNPRHKITKRGQNVTFRCDPISEHNRLYWYRQTLGQGPEFLTYFQNEAQLEKSRLLSDRFSAERPKGSFSTLEIQRTEQGDSAMYLCASSTSSDYEQYFGPGTRLTVT.

This clonotype was seen a handful of times. The J gene is TRBJ2-4, the V gene TRBV6-6, with D perhaps TRBD1 or TRBD2 (7 bases each). TRBJ2-7 explains the end of the DNA better; the J call may be wrong. CDR3 length: 15 residues. From germline, CDR1 is MNHNY and CDR2 SVGAGI (reference sequence). The CDR3 is CASTQGSGGGDEQYF. The CDR3 DNA follows: TGTGCCAGCACCCAAGGGTCAGGGGGGGGAGACGAGCAGTACTTC.